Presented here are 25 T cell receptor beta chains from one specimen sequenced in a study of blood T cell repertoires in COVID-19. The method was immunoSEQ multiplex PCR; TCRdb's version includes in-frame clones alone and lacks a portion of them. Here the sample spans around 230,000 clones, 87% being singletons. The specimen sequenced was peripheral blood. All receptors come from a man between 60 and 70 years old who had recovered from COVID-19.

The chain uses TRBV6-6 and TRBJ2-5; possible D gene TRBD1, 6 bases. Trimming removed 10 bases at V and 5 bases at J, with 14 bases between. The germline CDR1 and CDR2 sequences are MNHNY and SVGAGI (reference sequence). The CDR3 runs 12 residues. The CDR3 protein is CATSQGDETQYF. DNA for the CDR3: TGTGCCACATCACAGGGAGACGAGACCCAGTACTTC.

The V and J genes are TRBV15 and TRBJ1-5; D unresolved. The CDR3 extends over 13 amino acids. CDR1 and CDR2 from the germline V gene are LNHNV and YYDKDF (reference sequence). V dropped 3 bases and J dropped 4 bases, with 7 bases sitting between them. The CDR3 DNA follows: TGTGCCACCAGCAGCCGCGGGAATCAGCCCCAGCATTTT. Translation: CATSSRGNQPQHF.

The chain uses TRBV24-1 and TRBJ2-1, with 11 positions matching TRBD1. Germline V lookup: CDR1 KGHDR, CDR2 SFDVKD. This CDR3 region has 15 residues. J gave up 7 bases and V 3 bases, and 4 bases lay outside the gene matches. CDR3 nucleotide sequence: TGTGCCACCAGTGATCCCGGGACAGGGGGGAATGAGCAGTTCTTC. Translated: CATSDPGTGGNEQFF.

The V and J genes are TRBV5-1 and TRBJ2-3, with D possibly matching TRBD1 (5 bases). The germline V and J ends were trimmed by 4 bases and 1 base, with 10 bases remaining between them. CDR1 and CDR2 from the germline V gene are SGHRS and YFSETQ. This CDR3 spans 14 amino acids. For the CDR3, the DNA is TGCGCCAGCAGCCCCCAACAGGGCACAGATACGCAGTATTTT. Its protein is CASSPQQGTDTQYF. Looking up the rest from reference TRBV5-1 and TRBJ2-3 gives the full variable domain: KAGVTQTPRYLIKTRGQQVTLSCSPISGHRSVSWYQQTPGQGLQFLFEYFSETQRNKGNFPGRFSGRQFSNSRSEMNVSTLELGDSALYLCASSPQQGTDTQYFGPGTRLTVL.

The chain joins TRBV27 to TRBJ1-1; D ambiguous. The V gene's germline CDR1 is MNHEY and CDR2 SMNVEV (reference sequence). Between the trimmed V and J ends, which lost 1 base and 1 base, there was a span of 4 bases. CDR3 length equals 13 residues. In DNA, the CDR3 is TGTGCCAGCAGTTTATTAGAGAACACTGAAGCTTTCTTT. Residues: CASSLLENTEAFF.

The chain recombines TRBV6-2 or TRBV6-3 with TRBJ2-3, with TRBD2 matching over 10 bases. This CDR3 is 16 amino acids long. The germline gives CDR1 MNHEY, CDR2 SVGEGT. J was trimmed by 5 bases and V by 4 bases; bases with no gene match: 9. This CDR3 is CASSWYTSGARDTQYF. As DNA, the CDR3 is TGTGCCAGCAGTTGGTATACTAGCGGGGCCCGAGATACGCAGTATTTT.

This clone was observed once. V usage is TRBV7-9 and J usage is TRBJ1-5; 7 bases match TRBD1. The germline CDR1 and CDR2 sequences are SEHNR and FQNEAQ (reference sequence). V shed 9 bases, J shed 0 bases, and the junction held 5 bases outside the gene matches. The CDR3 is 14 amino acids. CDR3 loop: CASGDRASNQPQHF. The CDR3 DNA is TGTGCCAGTGGCGACAGGGCTAGCAATCAGCCCCAGCATTTT.

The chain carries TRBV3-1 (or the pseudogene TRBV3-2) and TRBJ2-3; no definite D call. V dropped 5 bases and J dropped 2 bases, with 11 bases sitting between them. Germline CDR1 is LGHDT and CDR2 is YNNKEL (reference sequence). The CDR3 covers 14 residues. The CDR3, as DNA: TGTGCCAGCAGCTACCGGGTCGCCACAGATACGCAGTATTTT. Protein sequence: CASSYRVATDTQYF.

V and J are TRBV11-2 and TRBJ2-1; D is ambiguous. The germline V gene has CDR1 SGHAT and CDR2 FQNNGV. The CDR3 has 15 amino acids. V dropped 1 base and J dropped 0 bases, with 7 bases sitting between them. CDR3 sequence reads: CASSLAGNSYNEQFF. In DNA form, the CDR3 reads TGTGCCAGCAGCTTAGCGGGTAACTCCTACAATGAGCAGTTCTTC. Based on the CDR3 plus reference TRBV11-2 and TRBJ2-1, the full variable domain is EAGVAQSPRYKIIEKRQSVAFWCNPISGHATLYWYQQILGQGPKLLIQFQNNGVVDDSQLPKDRFSAERLKGVDSTLKIQPAKLEDSAVYLCASSLAGNSYNEQFFGPGTRLTVL.

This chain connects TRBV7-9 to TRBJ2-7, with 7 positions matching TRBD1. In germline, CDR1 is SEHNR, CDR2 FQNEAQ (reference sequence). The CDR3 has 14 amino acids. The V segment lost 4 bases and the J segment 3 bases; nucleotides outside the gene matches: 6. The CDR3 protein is CASSSDRPYYEQYF. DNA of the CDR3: TGTGCCAGCAGCTCGGACAGGCCTTACTACGAGCAGTACTTC.

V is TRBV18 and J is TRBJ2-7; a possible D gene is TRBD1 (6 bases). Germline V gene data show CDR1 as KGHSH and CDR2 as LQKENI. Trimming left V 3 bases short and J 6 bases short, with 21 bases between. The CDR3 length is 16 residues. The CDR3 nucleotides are TGTGCCAGCTCACCCCTGGACAGTTCTAACCTACCCGAGCAGTACGTC. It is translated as CASSPLDSSNLPEQYV.

The CDR3 loop reads CAWSVGQGGNIQYF. Written as DNA, the CDR3 is TGTGCCTGGAGTGTAGGGCAGGGAGGAAACATTCAGTACTTC. The chain carries TRBV30 and TRBJ2-4, with D perhaps TRBD2 (6 bases). This CDR3 comprises 14 residues. The V gene lost 0 bases and the J gene lost 6 bases, with 12 bases spanning the gap. Germline values: CDR1 GTSNPN, CDR2 SVGIG (reference sequence).

The CDR3 bases are TGTGCCATCAGTGAAACCGGGACTAGCTCCTACGAGCAGTACGTC. Its translation is CAISETGTSSYEQYV. The chain carries TRBV10-3 and TRBJ2-7, with 8 bases lining up with TRBD2. CDR1 is ENHRY, CDR2 SYGVKD, per germline. V shed 3 bases and J 0 bases; nucleotides not matched to a gene: 4. The CDR3 length is 15 residues.

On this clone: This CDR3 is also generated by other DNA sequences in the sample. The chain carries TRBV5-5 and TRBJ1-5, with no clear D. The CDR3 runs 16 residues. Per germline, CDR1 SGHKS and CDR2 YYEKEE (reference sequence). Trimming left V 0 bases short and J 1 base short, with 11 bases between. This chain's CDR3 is CASSLEGTGSNQPQHF. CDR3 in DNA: TGTGCCAGCAGCTTGGAGGGAACGGGGAGCAATCAGCCCCAGCATTTT.

CDR3 residues: CASGWVYDGSLPYNEQFF. The CDR3 DNA reads as TGTGCTAGTGGTTGGGTTTATGACGGGAGTCTCCCCTACAATGAGCAGTTCTTC. This chain joins TRBV12-5 and TRBJ2-1, with D perhaps matching TRBD2 (6 bases). The CDR3 is 18 amino acids. Trimming took off 4 bases at V and 2 bases at J, with 21 bases between the two ends. Germline CDR1 LGHNT, CDR2 FRNRAP.

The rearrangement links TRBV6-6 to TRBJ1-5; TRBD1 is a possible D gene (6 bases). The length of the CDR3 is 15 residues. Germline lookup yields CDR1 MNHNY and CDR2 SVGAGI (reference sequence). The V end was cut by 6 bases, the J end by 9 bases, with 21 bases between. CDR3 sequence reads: CASRPTGGGVGPQHF. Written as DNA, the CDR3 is TGTGCCAGCAGACCGACAGGAGGTGGGGTGGGGCCCCAGCATTTT.

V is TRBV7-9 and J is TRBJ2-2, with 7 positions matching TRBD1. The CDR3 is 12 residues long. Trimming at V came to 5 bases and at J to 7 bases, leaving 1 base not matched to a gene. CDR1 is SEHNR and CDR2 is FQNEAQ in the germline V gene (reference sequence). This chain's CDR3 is CASSQGDGELFF. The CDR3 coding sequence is TGTGCCAGCAGCCAGGGGGACGGGGAGCTGTTTTTT.

The CDR3 here is CASRGDGGSGNTIYF. CDR3 bases: TGTGCCAGCCGCGGGGACGGTGGGTCCGGAAACACCATATATTTT. The chain combines TRBV7-8 with TRBJ1-3; the D gene is possibly TRBD1 (5 bases). Germline V CDR1 and CDR2: SGHVS, FQNEAQ. The CDR3 is 15 amino acids. V dropped 8 bases and J dropped 4 bases, with 18 bases sitting between them.

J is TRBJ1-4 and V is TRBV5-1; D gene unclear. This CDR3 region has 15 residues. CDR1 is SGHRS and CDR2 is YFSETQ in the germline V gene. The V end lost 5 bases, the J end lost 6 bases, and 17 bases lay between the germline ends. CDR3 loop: CASRYQTSRDEKLFF. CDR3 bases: TGCGCCAGCAGATATCAAACTAGTCGGGATGAAAAACTGTTTTTT.

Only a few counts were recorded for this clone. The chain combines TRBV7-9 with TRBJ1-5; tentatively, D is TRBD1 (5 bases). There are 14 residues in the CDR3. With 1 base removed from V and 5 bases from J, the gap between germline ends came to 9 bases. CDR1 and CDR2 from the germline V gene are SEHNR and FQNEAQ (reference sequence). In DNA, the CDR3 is TGTGCCAGCAGCTTAGAAGGGGCGTATCAGCCCCAGCATTTT. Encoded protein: CASSLEGAYQPQHF.

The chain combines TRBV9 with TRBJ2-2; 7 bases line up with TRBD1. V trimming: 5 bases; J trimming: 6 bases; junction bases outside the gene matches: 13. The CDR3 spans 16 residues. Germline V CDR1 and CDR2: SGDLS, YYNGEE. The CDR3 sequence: CASRPSGGQSSGELFF. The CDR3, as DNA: TGTGCCAGCAGGCCCTCAGGGGGACAGTCTTCCGGGGAGCTGTTTTTT.

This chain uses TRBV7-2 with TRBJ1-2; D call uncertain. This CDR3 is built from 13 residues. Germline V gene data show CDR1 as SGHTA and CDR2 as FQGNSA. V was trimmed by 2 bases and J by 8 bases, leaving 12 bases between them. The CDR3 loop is CASSLQVSSGYTF. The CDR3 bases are TGTGCCAGCAGCTTACAGGTTTCATCCGGCTACACCTTC.

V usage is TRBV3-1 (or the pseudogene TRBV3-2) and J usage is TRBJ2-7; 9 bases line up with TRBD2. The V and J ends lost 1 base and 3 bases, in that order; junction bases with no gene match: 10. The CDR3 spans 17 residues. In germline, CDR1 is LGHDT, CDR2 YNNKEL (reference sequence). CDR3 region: CASSQVRIAGDHYEQYF. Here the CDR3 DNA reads TGTGCCAGCAGCCAAGTCAGAATAGCGGGAGACCACTACGAGCAGTACTTC.

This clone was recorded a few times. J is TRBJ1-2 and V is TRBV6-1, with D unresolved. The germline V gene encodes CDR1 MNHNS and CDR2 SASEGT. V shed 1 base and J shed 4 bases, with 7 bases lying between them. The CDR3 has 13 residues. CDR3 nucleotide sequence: TGTGCCAGCAGTGAAGTGGGCACCTATGGCTACACCTTC. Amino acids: CASSEVGTYGYTF.

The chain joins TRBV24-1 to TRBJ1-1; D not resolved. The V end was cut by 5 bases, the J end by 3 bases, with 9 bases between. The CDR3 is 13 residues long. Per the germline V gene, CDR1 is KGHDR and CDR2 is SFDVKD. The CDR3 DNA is TGTGCCACCAGTGCGCACCGGGACACTGAAGCTTTCTTT. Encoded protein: CATSAHRDTEAFF.